These 14 T cell receptor beta chains share one sample of origin, sequenced in a study of blood T cell repertoires in COVID-19 (dated by TCRdb to the early 2020s). The method behind the library was the immunoSEQ multiplex PCR assay. TCRdb carries this immuneACCESS record with in-frame sequences only. Its versions omit some clonotypes, under half of them owing to an unresolved V gene in the studies checked, with the rest unexplained. Across this sample there are 290,000 or so clones, with nearly 90% seen only once. Jointly, the top ten make up approximately 4% of the sample. Sequencing input: PBMCs or T cells enriched from blood (not recorded which). The receptors were gathered from a woman aged 18 to 35 with acute COVID-19.

This clone was counted a few times. The V gene is TRBV4-2, the J gene TRBJ2-3; 14 positions agree with TRBD2. Trimming removed 4 bases from V and 1 base from J; junction bases left unmatched: 4. Per the germline V gene, CDR1 is LGHNA and CDR2 is YNFKEQ. The CDR3 totals 17 residues. CDR3 nucleotides: TGTGCCAGCAGCCGCGGACTAGCGGGAGGAGGCACAGATACGCAGTATTTT. Amino acid sequence: CASSRGLAGGGTDTQYF.

The genes are TRBV20-1 and TRBJ1-1; weak D call: TRBD1 (5 bases). Germline V gene data show CDR1 as DFQATT and CDR2 as SNEGSKA (reference sequence). The germline V and J ends were trimmed by 5 bases and 5 bases, with 6 bases remaining between them. The CDR3 has 10 residues. The chain's CDR3 is CSARQTEAFF. In nucleotides, the CDR3 is TGCAGTGCTCGACAGACTGAAGCTTTCTTT.

The chain uses TRBV10-3 and TRBJ1-5; no firm D call. The CDR3 length is 15 residues. From germline, CDR1 is ENHRY and CDR2 SYGVKD. Trimming left V 6 bases short and J 0 bases short, with 12 bases between. For the CDR3, the DNA is TGTGCCATCAGCTCGACTGGCGATAGCAATCAGCCCCAGCATTTT. Protein sequence: CAISSTGDSNQPQHF.

This sequence joins TRBV28 and TRBJ1-4; tentatively, D is TRBD1 (6 bases). CDR1 and CDR2 from the germline V gene are MDHEN and SYDVKM. V lost 5 bases and J lost 4, with 14 bases in between. The CDR3 is made up of 15 amino acids. The CDR3 protein is CASSPPDRLNEKLFF. Written as DNA, the CDR3 is TGTGCCAGCAGTCCCCCGGACAGACTTAATGAAAAACTGTTTTTT.

The chain couples TRBV13 to TRBJ2-7; TRBD1 matches 7 bases. J gave up 3 bases and V 0 bases, and 8 bases lay outside the gene matches. Looked up from germline, CDR1 is PRHDT and CDR2 is FYEKMQ (reference sequence). CDR3 size: 16 residues. The CDR3 DNA sequence: TGTGCCAGCAGCTTAGGGAGGGGGACAGTCCGCTACGAGCAGTACTTC. Amino acids: CASSLGRGTVRYEQYF.

The chain is built from TRBV18 and TRBJ1-4; TRBD1 agrees at 7 bases. Germline assignment: CDR1 KGHSH and CDR2 LQKENI. The CDR3 contains 15 residues. J gave up 7 bases and V 1 base, and 6 bases lay outside the gene matches. The CDR3 region has the DNA TGTGCCAGCTCACCACAGGGGGCAGTAACTGAAAAACTGTTTTTT. This encodes CASSPQGAVTEKLFF.

This chain uses TRBV10-3 with TRBJ2-2; TRBD1 might be the D (7 bases). The CDR3 runs 16 residues. V lost 1 base and J lost 4, with 13 bases in between. The V gene's germline CDR1 is ENHRY and CDR2 SYGVKD. The CDR3 DNA is TGTGCCATCAGTGAGTGGGGGACAGCGGGCACCGGGGAGCTGTTTTTT. This sequence encodes CAISEWGTAGTGELFF.

This rearrangement joins TRBV18 to TRBJ2-7, with D unresolved. The V end was cut by 0 bases, the J end by 8 bases, with 11 bases between. Germline lookup yields CDR1 KGHSH and CDR2 LQKENI. The CDR3 consists of 13 residues. The CDR3 bases are TGTGCCAGCTCACCACCGGGCAGCCTGAAGCAGTACTTC. This gives the protein CASSPPGSLKQYF.

The chain employs TRBV11-3 and TRBJ1-4; D is undetermined. This CDR3 has 14 residues. Germline-derived CDR1 and CDR2 are SGHNT and YENEEA. V lost 4 bases and J 0 bases, leaving 6 bases between the germline ends. CDR3 nucleotide sequence: TGTGCCAGCAGCTCACCTACAACTAATGAAAAACTGTTTTTT. This gives the protein CASSSPTTNEKLFF. Full variable domain (outside the CDR3, taken from reference TRBV11-3 and TRBJ1-4): EAGVVQSPRYKIIEKKQPVAFWCNPISGHNTLYWYLQNLGQGPELLIRYENEEAVDDSQLPKDRFSAERLKGVDSTLKIQPAELGDSAVYLCASSSPTTNEKLFFGSGTQLSVL.

The chain couples TRBV3-1 (or the pseudogene TRBV3-2) to TRBJ1-2; D may be TRBD1 (5 bases). Trimming took 7 bases from V and 5 from J, leaving 17 bases between them. Germline V gene sequence: CDR1 LGHDT, CDR2 YNNKEL (reference sequence). The length of the CDR3 is 14 residues. CDR3 nucleotides: TGTGCCAGCACCCTAAGTGGCAGGGCTTATGGCTACACCTTC. Translated, it gives CASTLSGRAYGYTF.

The chain links TRBV7-9 to TRBJ2-1; D possibly corresponds to TRBD2 (6 bases). Germline assignment: CDR1 SEHNR and CDR2 FQNEAQ (reference sequence). This CDR3 region has 17 residues. V gave up 4 bases and J gave up 11 bases, with 27 bases separating them. The CDR3 nucleotides are TGTGCCAGCAGCTCAGATCCCCGGGACTCATATGGTCAACAGCAGTTCTTC. The encoded protein is CASSSDPRDSYGQQQFF.

This clone appeared once. This chain connects TRBV19 to TRBJ2-7; D is possibly TRBD2 (5 bases). Germline loops: CDR1 LNHDA, CDR2 SQIVND (reference sequence). The CDR3 contains 17 residues. Deletions cut 2 bases from V and 2 bases from J, with 19 bases between. The CDR3 region has the DNA TGTGCCAGTAGTATAACCCCCCAAGGGAGTGCCCCCTACGAGCAGTACTTC. It codes for CASSITPQGSAPYEQYF. The complete variable domain, with remaining parts taken from reference TRBV19 and TRBJ2-7, reads DGGITQSPKYLFRKEGQNVTLSCEQNLNHDAMYWYRQDPGQGLRLIYYSQIVNDFQKGDIAEGYSVSREKKESFPLTVTSAQKNPTAFYLCASSITPQGSAPYEQYFGPGTRLTVT.

The chain links TRBV10-3 to TRBJ2-3, with D hard to call. The CDR3 is 17 residues long. Deletions cut 0 bases from V and 2 bases from J, with 15 bases between. CDR1 and CDR2 from the germline V gene are ENHRY and SYGVKD. DNA for the CDR3: TGTGCCATCAGTGAGTCGATATTGGGCCGATTCACAGATACGCAGTATTTT. The encoded protein is CAISESILGRFTDTQYF.

The table lists this clone with a count of one. The V call is TRBV6-5, the J call TRBJ1-5; TRBD1 matches 7 bases. The CDR3 covers 13 residues. The V gene end was trimmed by 6 bases and the J gene end by 4 bases; junction bases not matched to a gene: 3. Germline V lookup: CDR1 MNHEY, CDR2 SVGAGI. The CDR3 DNA reads TGTGCCAGCAGAGGGGGCGGGAATCAGCCCCAGCATTTT. Translated: CASRGGGNQPQHF.